The 8 T cell receptor beta chains in this list originate from one sample, sequenced in a study of early T cells in non-severe SARS-CoV-2 infection (dated by TCRdb to the early 2020s). Receptor amplification or capture employed 5' RACE. The sequencing machine was a NextSeq 500. In-frame beta chains were kept once TCRdb had trimmed the public reads at Q25 with fastp and called clones with MiXCR. Identical CDR3 proteins give one entry, which carries the most common genes and DNA. The sample table lists over 30,000 distinct CDR3 sequences, 7.1% of them with a count of one. The ten largest clones capture 10% to 15% of the sample. The source was whole blood, collected at baseline. The receptors were sampled from an adult who was a healthcare worker with PCR-confirmed SARS-CoV-2 infection or an uninfected control (not recorded which).

This clonotype occurred once. A much larger clonotype is one base distant, so this may be a read error. J is TRBJ1-2 and V is TRBV7-9, with D perhaps matching TRBD1 (5 bases). Germline V lookup: CDR1 SEHNR, CDR2 FQNEAQ (reference sequence). The CDR3 covers 14 residues. CDR3 in amino acids: CVSSPAEGSYGYTF. Here the CDR3 DNA reads TGTGTCAGCAGCCCGGCGGAGGGGAGCTATGGCTACACCTTC.

This clonotype has only a few counts. One end of the junction fails to match germline, which may point to a read error. This chain links TRBV2 with TRBJ2-5; tentative D call: TRBD2 (6 bases). Germline-derived CDR1 and CDR2 are SNHLY and FYNNEI. This CDR3 region has 15 residues. CDR3 loop: CASREDNGGWETQYF. CDR3 nucleotides: TGTGCCAGCAGGGAAGATAACGGGGGATGGGAGACCCAGTACTTC.

This chain connects TRBV20-1 to TRBJ2-1; maybe TRBD2 (6 bases). The CDR3 runs 14 residues. Germline V gene lookup returns CDR1 DFQATT and CDR2 SNEGSKA (reference sequence). Trimming left V 6 bases short and J 8 bases short, with 20 bases between. This CDR3 is CSAPTNRGIYEQFF. The CDR3 nucleotides read TGCAGTGCCCCGACTAACCGCGGGATCTATGAGCAGTTCTTC.

Ten or more counts support this clonotype. CDR3 loop: CASSFSGEKLFF. In DNA, the CDR3 is TGTGCCAGCAGCTTTTCTGGTGAAAAACTGTTTTTT. The V and J genes are TRBV5-5 and TRBJ1-4; D unclear. V lost 2 bases to trimming and J lost 7 bases, with 6 bases between them. CDR1 is SGHKS and CDR2 is YYEKEE in the germline V gene (reference sequence). This CDR3 region has 12 residues.

This clonotype was seen ten or more times. The chain carries TRBV19 and TRBJ2-2, with D perhaps TRBD2 (6 bases). This CDR3 region has 16 residues. V lost 1 base to trimming and J lost 3 bases, with 12 bases between them. The V gene's germline CDR1 is LNHDA and CDR2 SQIVND (reference sequence). The CDR3 sequence: CASSIAGSLDTGELFF. The CDR3 DNA sequence: TGTGCCAGTAGTATAGCCGGGAGTCTCGACACCGGGGAGCTGTTTTTT.

This clonotype showed up just a few times. J is TRBJ2-1 and V is TRBV6-1, with 7 positions matching TRBD1. Trimming took 8 bases from V and 9 from J; bases not matched to a gene: 13. Germline values: CDR1 MNHNS, CDR2 SASEGT. This CDR3 spans 14 amino acids. The CDR3 loop is CASQGTVFIGEQFF. CDR3 nucleotides: TGTGCCAGCCAAGGGACAGTTTTTATAGGTGAGCAGTTCTTC.

This clonotype was detected only a few times. CDR3: CASSLRGQGQETQYF. DNA of the CDR3: TGTGCCAGCAGTTTACGAGGACAGGGCCAAGAGACCCAGTACTTC. This rearrangement joins TRBV28 to TRBJ2-5, with 8 bases lining up with TRBD1. The CDR3 spans 15 residues. V dropped 2 bases and J dropped 1; count of bases not matched to a gene: 3. Germline loops: CDR1 MDHEN, CDR2 SYDVKM.

In this sample, this clonotype turned up many times. The DNA of the CDR3 is TGCAGTGCTAGAGTTGCAGGGGGCACTCTCTCTGGAAACACCATATATTTT. As protein: CSARVAGGTLSGNTIYF. The chain is built from TRBV20-1 and TRBJ1-3; 8 positions match TRBD1. Trimming removed 1 base from V and 0 bases from J; junction bases left unmatched: 8. The CDR3 totals 17 residues. Germline V gene lookup returns CDR1 DFQATT and CDR2 SNEGSKA (reference sequence).